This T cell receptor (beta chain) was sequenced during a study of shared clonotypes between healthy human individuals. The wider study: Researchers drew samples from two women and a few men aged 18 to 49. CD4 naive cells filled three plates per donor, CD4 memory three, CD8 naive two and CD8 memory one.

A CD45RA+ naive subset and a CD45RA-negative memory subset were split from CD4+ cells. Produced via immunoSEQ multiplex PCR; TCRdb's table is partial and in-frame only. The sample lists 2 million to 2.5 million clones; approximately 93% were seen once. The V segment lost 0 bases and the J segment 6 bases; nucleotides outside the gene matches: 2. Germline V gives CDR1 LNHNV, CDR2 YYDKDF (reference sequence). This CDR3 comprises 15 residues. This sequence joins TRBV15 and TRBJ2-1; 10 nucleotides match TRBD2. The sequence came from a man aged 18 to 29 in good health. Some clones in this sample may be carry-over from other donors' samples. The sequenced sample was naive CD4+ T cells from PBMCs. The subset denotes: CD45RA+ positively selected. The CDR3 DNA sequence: TGTGCCACCAGCAGAGATTTAGCGGGAGGCAATGAGCAGTTCTTC. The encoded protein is CATSRDLAGGNEQFF.